These 31 T cell receptor beta chains were all obtained from the same sample, sequenced in a study of T-cell memory formation after mild COVID-19. TCRdb ran MiXCR on the 5' RACE reads and lists one entry per CDR3 protein. The sample lists tens of thousands of distinct CDR3 sequences, 9.3% seen once, with approximately 1.1% in the top ten. The material sequenced was PBMCs or a T cell subset sorted from them (not recorded which). These receptor sequences come from a man younger than 35 who had mild COVID-19 (a few samples of this study predate the infection). Cell type and time point are not known.

V is TRBV5-1 and J is TRBJ2-5; either TRBD1 or TRBD2 may fit D (7 bases each). The germline V and J ends were trimmed by 4 bases and 5 bases, with 12 bases remaining between them. From germline, CDR1 is SGHRS and CDR2 YFSETQ. The CDR3 spans 13 residues. CDR3 in DNA: TGCGCCAGCAGCCCAGGGGGGGAGGAGACCCAGTACTTC. Its translation is CASSPGGEETQYF.

There are many counts of this clonotype. The CDR3 is CASSPTTSGGYNEQFF. CDR3 nucleotides: TGTGCCAGCAGCCCGACGACTAGCGGGGGGTACAATGAGCAGTTCTTC. This chain uses TRBV3-1 with TRBJ2-1, with 13 positions matching TRBD2. Germline lookup yields CDR1 LGHDT and CDR2 YNNKEL (reference sequence). The junction had 4 bases not matched to a gene; V was cut back by 4 bases and J by 4 bases. The CDR3 runs 16 residues.

This clonotype has just a few counts. V is TRBV4-3 and J is TRBJ2-1; D remains unclear. The CDR3 consists of 13 residues. Trimming shortened V by 4 bases and J by 4 bases, and 8 bases separated the two germline ends. CDR1 is LGHNA, CDR2 YSLEER, per germline. CDR3 in amino acids: CASSRPPYNEQFF. The CDR3 nucleotides are TGCGCCAGCAGCCGCCCGCCATACAATGAGCAGTTCTTC.

The chain combines TRBV5-1 with TRBJ2-3, with D unclear. The length of the CDR3 is 16 residues. CDR1 and CDR2 from the germline V gene are SGHRS and YFSETQ. V lost 0 bases, J lost 4 bases, and 15 bases lay in between. The CDR3 spells CASSLAWRAGADTQYF. Written as DNA, the CDR3 is TGCGCCAGCAGCTTGGCCTGGCGAGCAGGAGCAGATACGCAGTATTTT.

This clonotype has only a few counts. The CDR3 sequence: CASSESGPGTIQETQYF. CDR3 nucleotides: TGCGCCAGCAGTGAGTCCGGACCAGGGACCATTCAAGAGACCCAGTACTTC. This chain links TRBV10-2 with TRBJ2-5; D might be TRBD1 or TRBD2, each matching 5 bases. CDR3 length equals 17 residues. V was shortened by 0 bases and J by 2 bases, with 16 bases between the two germline ends. Germline CDR1 is WSHSY and CDR2 is SAAADI.

This clonotype appeared a few times. V is TRBV6-5 and J is TRBJ1-1, with D hard to call. Trimming removed 11 bases from V and 8 bases from J, with 12 bases in between. CDR1 and CDR2 from the germline V gene are MNHEY and SVGAGI. This CDR3 is 10 amino acids long. The CDR3 DNA is TGTGCCGTGGGGAGTTCCGAAGCTTTCTTT. As protein: CAVGSSEAFF.

In its sample, this clonotype was seen many times. The gene calls are TRBV10-3 and TRBJ2-7; 8 bases map to TRBD2. Germline V gene sequence: CDR1 ENHRY, CDR2 SYGVKD. The CDR3 totals 14 residues. V was clipped by 6 bases and J by 6 bases; unmatched bases: 10. This chain's CDR3 is CAIRSGTRTSEQYF. CDR3 sequence (DNA): TGTGCCATCAGATCCGGGACTAGGACATCCGAGCAGTACTTC.

The chain is built from TRBV30 and TRBJ2-4; 8 bases are shared with TRBD1. Trimming at V came to 1 base and at J to 4 bases, leaving 6 bases not matched to a gene. The germline V gene has CDR1 GTSNPN and CDR2 SVGIG (reference sequence). There are 15 residues in the CDR3. Here the CDR3 DNA reads TGTGCCTGGAGTGGGACAGGGTCCTTAAAAAACATTCAGTACTTC. Residues: CAWSGTGSLKNIQYF.

The rearrangement joins TRBV11-2 to TRBJ1-4; a possible D gene is TRBD1 (6 bases). CDR1 is SGHAT and CDR2 is FQNNGV in the germline V gene. The V end lost 2 bases, the J end lost 6 bases, and 13 bases lay between the germline ends. The CDR3 extends over 15 amino acids. The DNA for the CDR3 is TGTGCCAGCAGCTTAACACTGGGGGCGTATGAAAAACTGTTTTTT. Amino acid sequence: CASSLTLGAYEKLFF.

The V gene is TRBV6-6, the J gene TRBJ2-2; D is undetermined. Looked up from germline, CDR1 is MNHNY and CDR2 is SVGAGI (reference sequence). V lost 5 bases and J 8 bases, leaving 9 bases between the germline ends. This CDR3 is built from 12 residues. The chain's CDR3 is CASSVNPGELFF. The CDR3 DNA sequence: TGTGCCAGCAGTGTTAACCCGGGGGAGCTGTTTTTT.

This clonotype has only a few counts. J is TRBJ1-6 and V is TRBV5-1, with D possibly matching TRBD1 (6 bases). Deletions cut 5 bases from V and 9 bases from J, with 15 bases between. Germline V gives CDR1 SGHRS, CDR2 YFSETQ. CDR3 size: 14 residues. CDR3 sequence: CASSQGRVGSPLHF. In nucleotides, the CDR3 is TGCGCCAGCAGTCAGGGGCGAGTAGGTTCACCCCTCCACTTT.

Note on this clonotype: Since a much larger clone is just one base distant, this may be a read error. The chain uses TRBV5-1 and TRBJ2-5; 8 nucleotides align to TRBD2. The junction had 2 bases not matched to a gene; V was cut back by 1 base and J by 3 bases. The germline V gene encodes CDR1 SGHRS and CDR2 YFSETQ. The CDR3 is 14 residues long. The CDR3 DNA follows: TGCGCCAGCAGCTTGTTCGGGGGGGAAGAGACCCAGTACTTC. This gives the protein CASSLFGGEETQYF.

This clonotype was detected a few times. The J gene is TRBJ2-5, the V gene TRBV24-1, with 10 bases identical to TRBD2. Losses at the gene ends were 1 base for V and 5 bases for J; bases not matched to a gene: 6. The V gene's germline CDR1 is KGHDR and CDR2 SFDVKD. This CDR3 spans 16 amino acids. The CDR3 is CATSDFMASGGETQYF. The CDR3 nucleotides read TGTGCCACCAGTGATTTTATGGCTAGCGGGGGTGAGACCCAGTACTTC.

As to this clonotype: The limits of the CDR3 on the DNA are not certain, so only TCRdb's listed CDR3 is given. The chain recombines TRBV23-1 with TRBJ2-2. TRBV23-1 belongs to the ORF category, with a function that is uncertain. The CDR3 length is 16 residues, termini included. CDR3 sequence: CASSQSKGIHRGAVFF.

This clonotype was seen a handful of times. The chain employs TRBV6-5 and TRBJ2-2; 11 bases are a match to TRBD2. The germline CDR1 and CDR2 sequences are MNHEY and SVGAGI. The J segment lost 7 bases and the V segment lost 6 bases, leaving 7 bases of the junction unmatched. The CDR3 length is 15 residues. The CDR3 nucleotides are TGTGCCAGCAGAGAAACTGGGACTAGCGGCGGGGAGCTGTTTTTT. Its translation is CASRETGTSGGELFF.

This sequence joins TRBV28 and TRBJ2-7; D is possibly TRBD2 (5 bases). CDR3 length: 12 amino acids. The V and J ends lost 5 bases and 7 bases respectively, with 12 bases between them. Germline CDR1 is MDHEN and CDR2 is SYDVKM. Written as DNA, the CDR3 is TGTGCCAGCAGTCTCATTTCGGGGGAGCAGTACGTC. Translating it yields CASSLISGEQYV.

Remarks on this clonotype: A read error may produce the germline difference seen at one junction end. This chain uses TRBV6-1 with TRBJ1-5; maybe TRBD1 (6 bases). The CDR3 runs 15 residues. Germline assignment: CDR1 MNHNS and CDR2 SASEGT. The CDR3 loop reads CASREVPTGHQPQHF. The CDR3 coding sequence is TGTGCCAGCAGAGAAGTCCCGACAGGACACCAGCCCCAGCATTTT.

This clonotype was counted many times. This chain joins TRBV7-3 and TRBJ2-3, with TRBD1 identical over 9 bases. Germline assignment: CDR1 SGHTA and CDR2 FQGTGA. The V segment lost 5 bases and the J segment 14 bases; nucleotides outside the gene matches: 14. The CDR3 has 14 residues. CDR3 region: CASSPTGGISGLYF. The CDR3, as DNA: TGTGCCAGCAGCCCGACAGGGGGTATTAGTGGGTTGTATTTT.

The V and J genes are TRBV20-1 and TRBJ2-1; no reliable D call. Trimming pared 4 bases from V and 3 bases from J, leaving 4 bases between. The CDR3 contains 11 residues. The germline V gene encodes CDR1 DFQATT and CDR2 SNEGSKA (reference sequence). CDR3: CSATSYNEQFF. CDR3 bases: TGCAGTGCTACCAGCTACAATGAGCAGTTCTTC.

The rearrangement uses TRBV6-6 and TRBJ1-5; D uncertain. V lost 0 bases to trimming and J lost 7 bases, with 4 bases between them. The CDR3 totals 12 residues. Looked up from germline, CDR1 is MNHNY and CDR2 is SVGAGI (reference sequence). CDR3 sequence reads: CASSYSRQPQHF. CDR3 bases: TGTGCCAGCAGTTACTCCAGACAGCCCCAGCATTTT.

With regard to this clonotype: This could be a read error, since a much larger clone is one nucleotide away. The chain links TRBV7-2 to TRBJ1-2; D is perhaps TRBD1 (6 bases). The V and J ends lost 0 bases and 8 bases respectively, with 13 bases between them. This CDR3 comprises 14 residues. Germline CDR1 and CDR2: SGHTA and FQGNSA. Here the CDR3 reads CASSLATGARGYTF. The CDR3 nucleotides are TGTGCCAGCAGCTTAGCGACGGGGGCGCGAGGCTACACCTTC.

This clonotype occurred a few times. This chain uses TRBV5-6 with TRBJ2-2; TRBD2 aligns across 11 bases. The J segment lost 7 bases and the V segment lost 1 base, leaving 6 bases of the junction unmatched. The CDR3 runs 16 residues. Germline V gives CDR1 SGHDT, CDR2 YYEEEE. CDR3 loop: CASSLYTSGGNGELFF. In DNA form, the CDR3 reads TGTGCCAGCAGCTTGTACACTAGCGGGGGAAACGGGGAGCTGTTTTTT.

Ten or more counts support this clonotype. V is TRBV19 and J is TRBJ2-3, with D hard to call. Trimming took off 5 bases at V and 0 bases at J, with 3 bases between the two ends. The CDR3 loop spans 12 amino acids. CDR1 LNHDA and CDR2 SQIVND come from the germline V gene (reference sequence). CDR3 sequence (DNA): TGTGCCAGTAGTCAGAGCACAGATACGCAGTATTTT. Encoded protein: CASSQSTDTQYF. The whole variable domain, filled in from reference TRBV19 and TRBJ2-3, reads DGGITQSPKYLFRKEGQNVTLSCEQNLNHDAMYWYRQDPGQGLRLIYYSQIVNDFQKGDIAEGYSVSREKKESFPLTVTSAQKNPTAFYLCASSQSTDTQYFGPGTRLTVL.

The CDR3 DNA sequence: TGTGCCAGCAGCTTAGGCCAGCGGGGGTACCCGGAGACGCAGTATTTT. Amino acid sequence: CASSLGQRGYPETQYF. This chain joins TRBV7-2 and TRBJ2-3; 8 nucleotides align to TRBD2. Germline CDR1 is SGHTA and CDR2 is FQGNSA. The CDR3 runs to 16 residues. V dropped 1 base and J dropped 9; count of bases not matched to a gene: 12.

The chain joins TRBV5-8 to TRBJ2-1, with 7 bases that match TRBD2. The V and J ends lost 6 bases and 4 bases, in that order; junction bases with no gene match: 22. The CDR3 covers 19 residues. Germline lookup yields CDR1 SGHTS and CDR2 YDEGEE. The chain's CDR3 is CASTLLQRGGGSWYNEQFF. CDR3 DNA sequence: TGTGCCAGCACTCTTCTACAACGGGGCGGGGGATCGTGGTACAATGAGCAGTTCTTC.

In its sample, this clonotype was seen many times. Written as DNA, the CDR3 is TGCGCCAGCAGCTTGGTGGCGGGGGACGGCACCGGGGAGCTGTTTTTT. It codes for CASSLVAGDGTGELFF. The chain employs TRBV5-1 and TRBJ2-2; the match to TRBD2 covers 7 bases. The germline gives CDR1 SGHRS, CDR2 YFSETQ. V lost 0 bases and J lost 4; bases outside the gene matches: 6. CDR3 size: 16 residues.

V and J are TRBV7-8 and TRBJ1-5; D may be TRBD1 (6 bases). From germline, CDR1 is SGHVS and CDR2 FQNEAQ. The length of the CDR3 is 14 residues. V lost 5 bases, J lost 1 base, and 9 bases lay in between. The CDR3 loop is CASSATGSNQPQHF. The CDR3 DNA is TGTGCCAGCAGCGCCACAGGGAGCAATCAGCCCCAGCATTTT.

CDR3 DNA sequence: TGTGCCAGCCTCTTCATGATCGGCAACGAGCAGTACTTC. Protein: CASLFMIGNEQYF. This chain connects TRBV11-2 to TRBJ2-7; D not resolved. V was trimmed by 8 bases and J by 5 bases, leaving 16 bases between them. The CDR3 sequence is 13 residues long. Germline V gene lookup returns CDR1 SGHAT and CDR2 FQNNGV.

This clonotype was counted a few times. The chain is built from TRBV7-2 and TRBJ1-2, with D perhaps TRBD1 (5 bases). The V gene's germline CDR1 is SGHTA and CDR2 FQGNSA. The germline V and J ends were trimmed by 1 base and 6 bases, with 15 bases remaining between them. The CDR3 has 15 amino acids. The CDR3 reads CASSLVFSGVHGYTF. DNA for the CDR3: TGTGCCAGCAGCTTAGTTTTTTCGGGGGTCCATGGCTACACCTTC.

This chain connects TRBV5-1 to TRBJ1-1; D perhaps matches TRBD1 (6 bases). The germline gives CDR1 SGHRS, CDR2 YFSETQ. The V end lost 3 bases, the J end lost 1 base, and 13 bases lay between the germline ends. The CDR3 runs to 15 residues. The CDR3 loop reads CASSSRQDRNTEAFF. CDR3 sequence (DNA): TGCGCCAGCAGCTCCCGACAGGACCGGAACACTGAAGCTTTCTTT.

This sequence joins TRBV9 and TRBJ2-1, with 7 bases fitting TRBD1. The germline CDR1 and CDR2 sequences are SGDLS and YYNGEE. V lost 5 bases and J lost 6; bases outside the gene matches: 8. The CDR3 runs 14 residues. The DNA for the CDR3 is TGTGCCAGCAGGCCGGGACAGCTTTCCAATGAGCAGTTCTTC. Translated: CASRPGQLSNEQFF.